Given below is one T cell receptor beta chain in context. Antigen: not known. This specimen comes from a study of spatial heterogeneity in lung cancer. Broader study findings: Counts of expanded intratumoral alpha and beta TCRs tracked tumor mutation counts.

V was trimmed by 1 base and J by 0 bases, leaving 2 bases between them. Germline CDR1 reads SEHNR; CDR2 reads FQNEAQ (reference sequence). The CDR3 covers 13 residues. One entry per CDR3 protein results from TCRdb running MiXCR on the 5' RACE reads. Of about 2,300 distinct CDR3 sequences in the sample, 22% were seen once. Described time point: sample taken at primary tumor resection. Specimen: lung tumor tissue, collected at surgery. This chain links TRBV7-9 with TRBJ2-3; D not certain. This TCR was recovered from a male donor with early-stage non-small cell lung cancer. CDR3 DNA sequence: TGTGCCAGCAGCTTAGGTAGCACAGATACGCAGTATTTT. Translated: CASSLGSTDTQYF.